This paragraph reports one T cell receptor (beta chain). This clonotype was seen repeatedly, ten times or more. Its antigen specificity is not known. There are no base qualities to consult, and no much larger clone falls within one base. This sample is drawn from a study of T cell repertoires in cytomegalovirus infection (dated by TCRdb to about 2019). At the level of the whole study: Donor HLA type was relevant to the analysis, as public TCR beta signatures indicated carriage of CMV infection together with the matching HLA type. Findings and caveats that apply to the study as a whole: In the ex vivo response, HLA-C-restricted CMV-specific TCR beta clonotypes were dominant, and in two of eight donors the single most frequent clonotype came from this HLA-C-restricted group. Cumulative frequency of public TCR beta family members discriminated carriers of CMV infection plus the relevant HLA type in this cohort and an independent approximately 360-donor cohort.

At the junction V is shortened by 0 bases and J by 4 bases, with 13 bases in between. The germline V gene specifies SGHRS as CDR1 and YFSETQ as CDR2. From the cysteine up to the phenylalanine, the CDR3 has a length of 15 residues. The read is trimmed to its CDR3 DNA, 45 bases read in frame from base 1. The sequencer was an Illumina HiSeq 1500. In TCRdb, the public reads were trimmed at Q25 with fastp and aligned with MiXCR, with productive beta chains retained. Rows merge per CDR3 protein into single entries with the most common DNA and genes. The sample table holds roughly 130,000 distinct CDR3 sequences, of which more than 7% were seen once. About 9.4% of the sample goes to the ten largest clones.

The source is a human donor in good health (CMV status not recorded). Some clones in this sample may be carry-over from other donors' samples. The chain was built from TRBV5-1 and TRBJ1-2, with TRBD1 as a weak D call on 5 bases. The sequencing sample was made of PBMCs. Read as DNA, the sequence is TGCGCCAGCAGCTTGGACGGGGGACCCCTCTATGGCTACACCTTC. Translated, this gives CASSLDGGPLYGYTF.